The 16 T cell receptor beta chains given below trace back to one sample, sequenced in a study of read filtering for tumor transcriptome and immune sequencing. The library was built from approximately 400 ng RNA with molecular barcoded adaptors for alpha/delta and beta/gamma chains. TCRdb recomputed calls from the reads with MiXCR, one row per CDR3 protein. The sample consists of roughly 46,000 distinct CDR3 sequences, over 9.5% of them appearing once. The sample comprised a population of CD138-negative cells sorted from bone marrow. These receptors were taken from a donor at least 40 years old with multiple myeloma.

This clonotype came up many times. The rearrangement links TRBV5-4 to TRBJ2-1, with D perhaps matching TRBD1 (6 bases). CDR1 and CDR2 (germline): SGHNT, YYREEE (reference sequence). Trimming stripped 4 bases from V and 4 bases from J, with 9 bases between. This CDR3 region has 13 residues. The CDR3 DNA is TGTGCCAGCAGCACGGACAGTTACAATGAGCAGTTCTTC. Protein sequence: CASSTDSYNEQFF.

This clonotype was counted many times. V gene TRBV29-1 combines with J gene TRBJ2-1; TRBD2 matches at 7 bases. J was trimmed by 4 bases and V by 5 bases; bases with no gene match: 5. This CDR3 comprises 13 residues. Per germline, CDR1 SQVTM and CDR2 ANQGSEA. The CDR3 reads CSVLSGAYNEQFF. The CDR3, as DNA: TGCAGCGTTCTGAGCGGGGCTTACAATGAGCAGTTCTTC.

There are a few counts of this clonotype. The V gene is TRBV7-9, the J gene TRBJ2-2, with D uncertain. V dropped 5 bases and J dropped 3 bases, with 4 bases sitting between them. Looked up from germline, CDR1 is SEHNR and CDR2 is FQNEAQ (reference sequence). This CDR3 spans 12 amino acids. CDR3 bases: TGTGCCAGCAGCCCTCACACCGGGGAGCTGTTTTTT. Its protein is CASSPHTGELFF.

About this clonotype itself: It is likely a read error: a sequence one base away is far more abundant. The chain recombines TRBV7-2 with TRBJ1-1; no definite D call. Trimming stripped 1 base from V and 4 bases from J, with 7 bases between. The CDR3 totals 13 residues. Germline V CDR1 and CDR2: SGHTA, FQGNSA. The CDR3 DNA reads TGTGCCAGCAGCTTAGACAAGGGCACTGAAGCTTTCTTT. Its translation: CASSLDKGTEAFF. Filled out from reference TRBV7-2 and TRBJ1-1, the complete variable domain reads GAGVSQSPSNKVTEKGKDVELRCDPISGHTALYWYRQSLGQGLEFLIYFQGNSAPDKSGLPSDRFSAERTGGSVSTLTIQRTQQEDSAVYLCASSLDKGTEAFFGQGTRLTVV.

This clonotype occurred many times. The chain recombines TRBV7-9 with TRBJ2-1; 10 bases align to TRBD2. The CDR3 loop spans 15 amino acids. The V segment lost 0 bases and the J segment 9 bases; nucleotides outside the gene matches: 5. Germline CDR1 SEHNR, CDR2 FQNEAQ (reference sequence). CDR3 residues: CASSLALAGVSEQFF. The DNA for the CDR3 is TGTGCCAGCAGCTTAGCCCTAGCGGGAGTTTCTGAGCAGTTCTTC.

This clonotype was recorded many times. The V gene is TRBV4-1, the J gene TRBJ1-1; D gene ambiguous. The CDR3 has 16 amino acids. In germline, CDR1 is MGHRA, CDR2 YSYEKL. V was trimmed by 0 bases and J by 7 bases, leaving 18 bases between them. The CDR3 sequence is CASSQDGLRGYVEAFF. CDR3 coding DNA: TGCGCCAGCAGCCAAGATGGTCTCCGGGGTTACGTTGAAGCTTTCTTT.

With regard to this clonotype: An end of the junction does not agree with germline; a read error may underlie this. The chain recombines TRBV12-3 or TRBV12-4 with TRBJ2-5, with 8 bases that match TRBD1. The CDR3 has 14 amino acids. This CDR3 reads CASLSRGREETHYF. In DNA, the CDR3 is TGTGCCAGCCTGAGCAGGGGGCGGGAAGAGACCCATTACTTC.

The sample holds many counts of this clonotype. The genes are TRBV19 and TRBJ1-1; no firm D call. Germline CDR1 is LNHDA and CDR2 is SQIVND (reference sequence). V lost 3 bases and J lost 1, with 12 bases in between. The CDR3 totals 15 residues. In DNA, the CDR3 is TGTGCCAGTAGTATCGTGAAACTGGGGAACACTGAAGCTTTCTTT. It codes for CASSIVKLGNTEAFF.

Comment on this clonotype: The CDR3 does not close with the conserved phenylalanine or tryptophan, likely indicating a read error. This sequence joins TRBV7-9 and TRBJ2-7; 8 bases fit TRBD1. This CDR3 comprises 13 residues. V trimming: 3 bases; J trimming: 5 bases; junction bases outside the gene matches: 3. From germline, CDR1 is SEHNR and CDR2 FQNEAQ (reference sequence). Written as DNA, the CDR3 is TGTGCCAGCAGCTTGGGACAGGCCAACGAGCAGTACATC. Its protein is CASSLGQANEQYI.

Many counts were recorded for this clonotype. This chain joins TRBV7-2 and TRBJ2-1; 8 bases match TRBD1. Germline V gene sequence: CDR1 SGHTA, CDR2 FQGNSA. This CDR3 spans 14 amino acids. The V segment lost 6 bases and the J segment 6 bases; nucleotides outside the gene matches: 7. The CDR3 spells CASSPDRGSNEQFF. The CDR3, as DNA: TGTGCCAGCAGTCCAGACAGGGGTAGCAATGAGCAGTTCTTC.

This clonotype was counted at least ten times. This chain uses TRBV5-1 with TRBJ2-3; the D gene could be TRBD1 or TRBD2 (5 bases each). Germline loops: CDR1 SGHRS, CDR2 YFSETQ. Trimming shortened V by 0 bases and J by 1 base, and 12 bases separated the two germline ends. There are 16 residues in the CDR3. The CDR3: CASSLAVLGGTDTQYF. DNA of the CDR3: TGCGCCAGCAGCTTGGCGGTTTTGGGGGGCACAGATACGCAGTATTTT.

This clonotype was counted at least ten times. The CDR3 DNA reads TGTGCCACCAGCAGAACCGGGACAGGGGTTGGTCGCACTGAAGCTTTCTTT. Translation gives CATSRTGTGVGRTEAFF. This rearrangement joins TRBV15 to TRBJ1-1, with 10 nucleotides matching TRBD1. Looked up from germline, CDR1 is LNHNV and CDR2 is YYDKDF (reference sequence). Trimming at V came to 2 bases and at J to 4 bases, leaving 10 bases not matched to a gene. CDR3 size: 17 residues.

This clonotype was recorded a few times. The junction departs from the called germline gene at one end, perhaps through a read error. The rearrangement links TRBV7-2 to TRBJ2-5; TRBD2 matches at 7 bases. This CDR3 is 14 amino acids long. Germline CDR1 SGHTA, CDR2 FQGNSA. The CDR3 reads CASSREWAGETQCF. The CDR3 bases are TGTGCCAGCAGCCGAGAGTGGGCGGGGGAGACCCAGTGCTTC.

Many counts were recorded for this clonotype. As DNA, the CDR3 is TGTGCCAGCAGTTTGCAGGGGGCCTACGAGCAGTACTTC. Its protein is CASSLQGAYEQYF. V is TRBV28 and J is TRBJ2-7, with TRBD1 matching 7 bases. CDR1 and CDR2 (germline): MDHEN, SYDVKM. CDR3 length: 13 amino acids. With 3 bases clipped from V and 2 bases from J, the junction kept 1 base outside the gene matches.

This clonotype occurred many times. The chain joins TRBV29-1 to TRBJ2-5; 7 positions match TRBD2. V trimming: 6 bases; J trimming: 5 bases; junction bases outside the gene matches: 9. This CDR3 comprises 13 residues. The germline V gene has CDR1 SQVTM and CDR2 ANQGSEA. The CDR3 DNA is TGCAGCGTAGTAGCGGGCGGATGGGAGACCCAGTACTTC. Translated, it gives CSVVAGGWETQYF.

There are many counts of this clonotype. CDR3 nucleotide sequence: TGTGCCAGCAGCTCCCGGGACAGGGGGCCTAATGAGCAGTTCTTC. Protein product: CASSSRDRGPNEQFF. The chain recombines TRBV5-4 with TRBJ2-1, with 12 bases lining up with TRBD1. CDR1 and CDR2 (germline): SGHNT, YYREEE (reference sequence). V trimming: 3 bases; J trimming: 7 bases; junction bases outside the gene matches: 5. The CDR3 runs to 15 residues. Looking up the rest from reference TRBV5-4 and TRBJ2-1 gives the full variable domain: ETGVTQSPTHLIKTRGQQVTLRCSSQSGHNTVSWYQQALGQGPQFIFQYYREEENGRGNFPPRFSGLQFPNYSSELNVNALELDDSALYLCASSSRDRGPNEQFFGPGTRLTVL.